A selection of T cell receptor beta chains follows, all from one sample in a study of early T cells in non-severe SARS-CoV-2 infection. Via MiXCR, TCRdb re-called the 5' RACE reads, giving one row per CDR3 protein. Of over 20,000 distinct CDR3 sequences detected, 4.5% to 5% appear once; the ten largest clones hold 7.8%. Sequenced material: whole blood. These TCRs come from an adult who was a healthcare worker with PCR-confirmed SARS-CoV-2 infection or an uninfected control (not recorded which). The CDR3 runs from the conserved cysteine through the conserved F or W. The order of the fields is CDR3 DNA, CDR3 protein, V gene, D gene, clone size, J gene. D genes are given only for firm matches. The listing skips clone size in some rows; elsewhere it reads once, few, many or a size class.

DNA: TGTGCCAGTAGTAACCTGCAGGGTCAAGATGAGCAGTTCTTC
CDR3: CASSNLQGQDEQFF
V: TRBV19
D: .
size: .
J: TRBJ2-1

DNA: TGTGCCAGCAGTCTTGGGCCCTTAGAGGGCCCAGATACGCAGTATTTT
CDR3: CASSLGPLEGPDTQYF
V: TRBV28
D: .
size: many
J: TRBJ2-3

DNA: TGCAGCGTTACAGGGGGAGAGACCCAGTACTTC
CDR3: CSVTGGETQYF
V: TRBV29-1
D: TRBD1
size: many
J: TRBJ2-5

DNA: TGTGCCAGCAGTTTTCGGGACAGCAATGAGCAGTTCTTC
CDR3: CASSFRDSNEQFF
V: TRBV12-3/TRBV12-4
D: TRBD1
size: many
J: TRBJ2-1

DNA: TGTGCCAGCAGCATGAGGCCCACGTGGGATCAGCCCCAGCATTTT
CDR3: CASSMRPTWDQPQHF
V: TRBV21-1
D: .
size: few
J: TRBJ1-5

DNA: TGTGCCAGCAGCTTAGGACTAGCGGGGGAGGTTGTGGAGACCCAGTACTTC
CDR3: CASSLGLAGEVVETQYF
V: TRBV7-6
D: TRBD2
size: .
J: TRBJ2-5

DNA: TGTGCCAGCAGCTTAGGTCTAATGAATGGCTACACCTTC
CDR3: CASSLGLMNGYTF
V: TRBV11-2
D: .
size: .
J: TRBJ1-2

DNA: TGTGCCAGCAGTCTCCAGGGGGACCTGTACGAGCAGTACTTC
CDR3: CASSLQGDLYEQYF
V: TRBV7-3
D: TRBD1
size: many
J: TRBJ2-7

DNA: TGCGCCAGCAGCTTCTTAGCGGGGGGCAGTTTGGAAGCCACAGATACGCAGTATTTT
CDR3: CASSFLAGGSLEATDTQYF
V: TRBV5-1
D: TRBD2
size: many
J: TRBJ2-3

DNA: TGTGCCAGCAGCTTAAGCAGGCGCCATAATTCGCTGTTTTTT
CDR3: CASSLSRRHNSLFF
V: TRBV11-2
D: .
size: many
J: TRBJ1-4

DNA: TGTGCCACCAGTGATGACCGTACTCGCCCCGAGACCCAGTACTTC
CDR3: CATSDDRTRPETQYF
V: TRBV24-1
D: .
size: few
J: TRBJ2-5

DNA: TGTGCCAGCTCATCATCCAGGGTCTCCTACGAGCAGTACTTC
CDR3: CASSSSRVSYEQYF
V: TRBV18
D: .
size: few
J: TRBJ2-7

DNA: TGTGCCAGCAGCGCCGGAGGGAGGGCCTACGAGCAGTACTTC
CDR3: CASSAGGRAYEQYF
V: TRBV7-9
D: TRBD2
size: many
J: TRBJ2-7

DNA: TGTGCCAGCAGCGGGACAGGGACCTATTATGGCTACACCTTC
CDR3: CASSGTGTYYGYTF
V: TRBV28
D: TRBD1
size: medium-sized
J: TRBJ1-2

DNA: TGCGCCAGCAGCTCCTACAGGGTCCAAGAGACCCAGTACTTC
CDR3: CASSSYRVQETQYF
V: TRBV5-1
D: .
size: .
J: TRBJ2-5

DNA: TGCAGTGCTAGAATAACGGGGATAAAAAACATTCAGTACTTC
CDR3: CSARITGIKNIQYF
V: TRBV20-1
D: .
size: few
J: TRBJ2-4

DNA: TGCGCCAGCAGCTTGGGAAGGGGCTTATACGAGCAGTACTTC
CDR3: CASSLGRGLYEQYF
V: TRBV5-1
D: .
size: many
J: TRBJ2-7

DNA: TGTGCCAGCAGCCTCAGCGGGGGGAAGGAGACCCAGTACTTC
CDR3: CASSLSGGKETQYF
V: TRBV7-3
D: TRBD2
size: many
J: TRBJ2-5

DNA: TGTGCCAGCAGCCCGGACAGGCGCTTAGCCAAAAACATTCAGTACTTC
CDR3: CASSPDRRLAKNIQYF
V: TRBV7-9
D: TRBD1
size: many
J: TRBJ2-4

DNA: TGCAGTGCTAAGTGGGGGGGCAGCGAGCAGTACTTC
CDR3: CSAKWGGSEQYF
V: TRBV20-1
D: .
size: many
J: TRBJ2-7

DNA: TGCGCCAGCAGTGAGGGGGCCCCCTCTGGAAACACCATATATTTT
CDR3: CASSEGAPSGNTIYF
V: TRBV10-2
D: .
size: .
J: TRBJ1-3

DNA: TGTGCCAGCAGCCCTTGGACAGGGTCCGGGGAGCTGTTTTTT
CDR3: CASSPWTGSGELFF
V: TRBV7-7
D: TRBD1
size: few
J: TRBJ2-2

DNA: TGCGCCAGCAGCCAAGATTTGCGGGGGGAGTGGACCGGGGAGCTGTTTTTT
CDR3: CASSQDLRGEWTGELFF
V: TRBV4-3
D: TRBD2
size: many
J: TRBJ2-2

DNA: TGCGCCAGCACCCAAGGGCCTGATTACGAGCAGTACTTC
CDR3: CASTQGPDYEQYF
V: TRBV10-1
D: .
size: many
J: TRBJ2-7

DNA: TGCAGTGCTAGAGAGGGACAGGCCCGTGGGGCCCAGCATTTT
CDR3: CSAREGQARGAQHF
V: TRBV20-1
D: TRBD1
size: medium-sized
J: TRBJ1-5

DNA: TGTGCCAGCAGTTACTCGCCCCGGACTGGCACTGAAGCTTTCTTT
CDR3: CASSYSPRTGTEAFF
V: TRBV6-2/TRBV6-3
D: .
size: medium-sized
J: TRBJ1-1

DNA: TGCAGTGCTAGAGATCCCCTGGGGGGTCTCCTTAATCAGCATTTT
CDR3: CSARDPLGGLLNQHF
V: TRBV20-1
D: .
size: many
J: TRBJ1-5

DNA: TGTGCCAGCAGTTCAACCAGGGGGGGGACCACAGATACGCAGTATTTT
CDR3: CASSSTRGGTTDTQYF
V: TRBV12-3/TRBV12-4
D: .
size: many
J: TRBJ2-3

DNA: TGTGCCAGCAGTACGACTAGCGGGGGGTTAGCAGATACGCAGTATTTT
CDR3: CASSTTSGGLADTQYF
V: TRBV27
D: TRBD2
size: many
J: TRBJ2-3

DNA: TGCAGCGCTAATACAGATACGCAGTATTTT
CDR3: CSANTDTQYF
V: TRBV29-1
D: .
size: many
J: TRBJ2-3

DNA: TGTGCCAGCAGCTTCAAAGCCAGGGGGTCCTACGAGCAGTACTTC
CDR3: CASSFKARGSYEQYF
V: TRBV5-8
D: TRBD1
size: many
J: TRBJ2-7

DNA: TGCAGTGCTAGAGGTTGGCGCTCCTACAATGAGCAGTTCTTC
CDR3: CSARGWRSYNEQFF
V: TRBV20-1
D: .
size: .
J: TRBJ2-1

DNA: TGTGCCAGCAGCTTGAATCGTTACGAGCAGTACTTC
CDR3: CASSLNRYEQYF
V: TRBV5-8
D: .
size: .
J: TRBJ2-7

DNA: TGTGCCAGCAGCAAAGAGAGCAAGGACAGGCTTTCTAACTATGGCTACACCTTC
CDR3: CASSKESKDRLSNYGYTF
V: TRBV21-1
D: .
size: once
J: TRBJ1-2

DNA: TGTGCCAGCAGTTGGGAACAGGGACGATCACCCCTCCACTTT
CDR3: CASSWEQGRSPLHF
V: TRBV6-2/TRBV6-3
D: .
size: many
J: TRBJ1-6

DNA: TGTGCCAGCAGTGAGGAGAACCTGAATACGCAGTATTTT
CDR3: CASSEENLNTQYF
V: TRBV2
D: .
size: many
J: TRBJ2-3

DNA: TGTGCCAGCAGTCCTCTGCGGGGTGGGGATGAGCAGTTCTTC
CDR3: CASSPLRGGDEQFF
V: TRBV27
D: .
size: many
J: TRBJ2-1

DNA: TGTGCCAGCAGCTTAGGACAGCGATTCTACGAGCAGTACTTC
CDR3: CASSLGQRFYEQYF
V: TRBV7-8
D: .
size: .
J: TRBJ2-7

DNA: TGTGCCTGGAACGGAGGGGGTGGCTACACCTTC
CDR3: CAWNGGGGYTF
V: TRBV30
D: .
size: many
J: TRBJ1-2

DNA: TGTGCCAGTAGTACCAGCCTTGAGACCTATAATTCACCCCTCCACTTT
CDR3: CASSTSLETYNSPLHF
V: TRBV19
D: .
size: many
J: TRBJ1-6

DNA: TGTGCTAGCAGCTTAGAAGGGCTTAGCACAGATACGCAGTATTTT
CDR3: CASSLEGLSTDTQYF
V: TRBV7-7
D: .
size: many
J: TRBJ2-3

DNA: TGTGCCTGGAGACCCCTGGGGACAGGGGTGAACACTGAAGCTTTCTTT
CDR3: CAWRPLGTGVNTEAFF
V: TRBV30
D: TRBD1
size: many
J: TRBJ1-1

DNA: TGTGCCAGTAGTCCCCCCCAGGGGCTTTCCGGGGAGCTGTTTTTT
CDR3: CASSPPQGLSGELFF
V: TRBV19
D: .
size: many
J: TRBJ2-2

DNA: TGTGCCAGCAGTTTGACCGGACAGGGGTATGGCTACACCTTC
CDR3: CASSLTGQGYGYTF
V: TRBV28
D: TRBD1
size: .
J: TRBJ1-2

DNA: TGCAGTGCTTCCACGACAGACTTTACTGTTGGCTACACCTTC
CDR3: CSASTTDFTVGYTF
V: TRBV20-1
D: .
size: many
J: TRBJ1-2

DNA: TGCGCCAGCAGCCAGTTGTTCCAACGGAATGAGCAGTTCTTC
CDR3: CASSQLFQRNEQFF
V: TRBV4-3
D: .
size: medium-sized
J: TRBJ2-1

DNA: TGTGCCAGCAGTCCCCCGAAGGCCACTAACGGGGGCTACACCTTC
CDR3: CASSPPKATNGGYTF
V: TRBV28
D: .
size: .
J: TRBJ1-2

DNA: TGTGCCAGCAGTTACCCGGGACAGGGGGTCACTGAAGCTTTCTTT
CDR3: CASSYPGQGVTEAFF
V: TRBV6-2/TRBV6-3
D: TRBD1
size: many
J: TRBJ1-1

DNA: TGTGCCAGCAGCCGCCCGGGCCCGGGCACTGAAGCTTTCTTT
CDR3: CASSRPGPGTEAFF
V: TRBV6-6
D: .
size: many
J: TRBJ1-1

DNA: TGTGCCAGCAGCGGAAGTAGCGGGGGGGCCTACGAGCAGTACTTC
CDR3: CASSGSSGGAYEQYF
V: TRBV28
D: TRBD2
size: few
J: TRBJ2-7

DNA: TGTGCCAGTAGCCCTCAAGCGGGAAACAGGGGGAGAGGCGGGGAGCTGTTTTTT
CDR3: CASSPQAGNRGRGGELFF
V: TRBV7-6
D: .
size: many
J: TRBJ2-2

DNA: TGTGCCAGCAGTTACTCGACAGGGGGCTTTCATCAGCCCCAGCATTTT
CDR3: CASSYSTGGFHQPQHF
V: TRBV6-2/TRBV6-3
D: TRBD1
size: many
J: TRBJ1-5

DNA: TGTGCCAGCAGTTTAGTACCGGGGGGGTCCTACAATGAGCAGTTCTTC
CDR3: CASSLVPGGSYNEQFF
V: TRBV12-3/TRBV12-4
D: TRBD2
size: .
J: TRBJ2-1

DNA: TGTGCCAGCAGCGTAGGTGCAGCGGGGGGGCCCCGAGAGACCCAGTACTTC
CDR3: CASSVGAAGGPRETQYF
V: TRBV9
D: TRBD2
size: few
J: TRBJ2-5

DNA: TGTGCCAGCAGCTCGGGGGGGTCCACAGATACGCAGTATTTT
CDR3: CASSSGGSTDTQYF
V: TRBV7-6
D: TRBD2
size: few
J: TRBJ2-3

DNA: TGTGCCAGCAGTTTATACCAGGGACAAACTACGCAGTATTTT
CDR3: CASSLYQGQTTQYF
V: TRBV27
D: .
size: many
J: TRBJ2-3

DNA: TGTGCCAGCAGTCACAGAGGAGGGGTAGCTCTAAGAGAGCAGTTCTTC
CDR3: CASSHRGGVALREQFF
V: TRBV6-2/TRBV6-3
D: .
size: many
J: TRBJ2-1

DNA: TGCAGCGTTGCGGTCAGGGGTTCCTCGAACACTGAAGCTTTCTTT
CDR3: CSVAVRGSSNTEAFF
V: TRBV29-1
D: .
size: few
J: TRBJ1-1